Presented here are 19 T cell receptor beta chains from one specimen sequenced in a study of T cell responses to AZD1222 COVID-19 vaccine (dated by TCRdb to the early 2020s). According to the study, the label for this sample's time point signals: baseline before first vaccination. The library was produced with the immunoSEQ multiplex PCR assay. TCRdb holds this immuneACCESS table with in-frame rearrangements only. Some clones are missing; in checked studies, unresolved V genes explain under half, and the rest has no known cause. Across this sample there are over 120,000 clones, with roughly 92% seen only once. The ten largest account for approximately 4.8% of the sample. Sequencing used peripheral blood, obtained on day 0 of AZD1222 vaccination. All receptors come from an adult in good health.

In DNA, the CDR3 is TGTGCCAGCAGCTTATTCCCGCGGGTAACTAATGAAAAACTGTTTTTT. Encoded protein: CASSLFPRVTNEKLFF. The chain uses TRBV7-2 and TRBJ1-4; D not certain. Deletions cut 2 bases from V and 1 base from J, with 11 bases between. The germline gives CDR1 SGHTA, CDR2 FQGNSA. The CDR3 has 16 residues.

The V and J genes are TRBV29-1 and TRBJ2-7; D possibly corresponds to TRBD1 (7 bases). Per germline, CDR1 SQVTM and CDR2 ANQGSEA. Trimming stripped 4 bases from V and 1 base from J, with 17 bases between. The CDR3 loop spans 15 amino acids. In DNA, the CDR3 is TGCAGCGTTGTTCCTGCGGGACAGCCATCCTACGAGCAGTACTTC. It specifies CSVVPAGQPSYEQYF.

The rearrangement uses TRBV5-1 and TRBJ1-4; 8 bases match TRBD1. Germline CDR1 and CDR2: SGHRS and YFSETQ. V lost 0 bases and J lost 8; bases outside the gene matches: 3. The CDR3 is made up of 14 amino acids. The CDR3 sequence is CASSLGTGYEKLFF. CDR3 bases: TGCGCCAGCAGCTTGGGGACAGGGTACGAAAAACTGTTTTTT.

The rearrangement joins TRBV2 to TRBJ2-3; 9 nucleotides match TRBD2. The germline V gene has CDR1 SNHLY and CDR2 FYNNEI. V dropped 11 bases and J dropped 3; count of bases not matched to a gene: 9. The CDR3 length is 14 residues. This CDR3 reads CAGTAGGATDTQYF. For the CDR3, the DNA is TGTGCCGGTACAGCGGGGGGTGCTACAGATACGCAGTATTTT.

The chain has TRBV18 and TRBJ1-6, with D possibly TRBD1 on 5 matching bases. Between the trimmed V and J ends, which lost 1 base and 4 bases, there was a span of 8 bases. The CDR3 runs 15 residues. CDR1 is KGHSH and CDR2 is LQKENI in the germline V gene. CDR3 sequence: CASSPQGIYNSPLHF. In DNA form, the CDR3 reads TGTGCCAGCTCACCACAGGGGATTTATAATTCACCCCTCCACTTT.

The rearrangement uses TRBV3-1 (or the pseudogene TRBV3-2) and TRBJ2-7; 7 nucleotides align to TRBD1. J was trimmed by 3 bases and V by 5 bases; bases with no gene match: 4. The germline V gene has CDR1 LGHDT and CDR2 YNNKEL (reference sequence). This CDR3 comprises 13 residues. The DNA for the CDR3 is TGTGCCAGCAGCGCTCAGGGGGTCTACGAGCAGTACTTC. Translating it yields CASSAQGVYEQYF.

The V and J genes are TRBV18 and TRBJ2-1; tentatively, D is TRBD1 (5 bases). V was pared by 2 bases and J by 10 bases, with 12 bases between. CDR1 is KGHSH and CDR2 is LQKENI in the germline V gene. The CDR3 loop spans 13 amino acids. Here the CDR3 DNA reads TGTGCCAGCTCACCAGTCGGACACGGGGAGCAGTTCTTC. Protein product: CASSPVGHGEQFF. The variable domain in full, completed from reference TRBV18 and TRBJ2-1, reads NAGVMQNPRHLVRRRGQEARLRCSPMKGHSHVYWYRQLPEEGLKFMVYLQKENIIDESGMPKERFSAEFPKEGPSILRIQQVVRGDSAAYFCASSPVGHGEQFFGPGTRLTVL.

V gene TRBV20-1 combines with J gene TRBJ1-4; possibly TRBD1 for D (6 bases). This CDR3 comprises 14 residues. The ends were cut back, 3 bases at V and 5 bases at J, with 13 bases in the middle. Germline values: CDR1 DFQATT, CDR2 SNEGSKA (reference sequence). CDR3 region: CSASRGGKNEKLFF. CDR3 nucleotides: TGCAGTGCTAGTAGGGGGGGCAAGAATGAAAAACTGTTTTTT.

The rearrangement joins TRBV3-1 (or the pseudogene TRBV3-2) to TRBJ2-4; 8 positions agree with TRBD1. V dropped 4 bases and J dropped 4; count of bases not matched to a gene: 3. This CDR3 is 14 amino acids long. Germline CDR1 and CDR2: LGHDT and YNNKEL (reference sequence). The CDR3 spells CASSPRDRKNIQYF. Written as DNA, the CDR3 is TGTGCCAGCAGCCCTAGGGACAGGAAAAACATTCAGTACTTC.

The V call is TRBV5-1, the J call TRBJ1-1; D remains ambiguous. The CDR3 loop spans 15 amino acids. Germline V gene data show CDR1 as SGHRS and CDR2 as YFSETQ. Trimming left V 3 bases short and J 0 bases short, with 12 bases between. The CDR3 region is CASSSLGAVNTEAFF. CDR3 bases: TGCGCCAGCAGCTCCCTGGGCGCTGTGAACACTGAAGCTTTCTTT.

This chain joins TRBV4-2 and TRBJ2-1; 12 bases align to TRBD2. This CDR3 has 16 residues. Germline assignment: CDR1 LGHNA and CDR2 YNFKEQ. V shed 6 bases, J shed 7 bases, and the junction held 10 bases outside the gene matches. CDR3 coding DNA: TGTGCCAGCAGACCCTACCTAGCGGGGGGGCCGAATGAGCAGTTCTTC. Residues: CASRPYLAGGPNEQFF.

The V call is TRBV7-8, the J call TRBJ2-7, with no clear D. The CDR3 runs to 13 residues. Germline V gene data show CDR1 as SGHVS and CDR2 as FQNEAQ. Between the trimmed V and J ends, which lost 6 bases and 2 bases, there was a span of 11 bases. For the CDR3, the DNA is TGTGCCAGCAGTCCTTCAATTGCCTACGAGCAGTACTTC. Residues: CASSPSIAYEQYF. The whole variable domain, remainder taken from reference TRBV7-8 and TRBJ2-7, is GAGVSQSPRYKVAKRGQDVALRCDPISGHVSLFWYQQALGQGPEFLTYFQNEAQLDKSGLPSDRFFAERPEGSVSTLKIQRTQQEDSAVYLCASSPSIAYEQYFGPGTRLTVT.

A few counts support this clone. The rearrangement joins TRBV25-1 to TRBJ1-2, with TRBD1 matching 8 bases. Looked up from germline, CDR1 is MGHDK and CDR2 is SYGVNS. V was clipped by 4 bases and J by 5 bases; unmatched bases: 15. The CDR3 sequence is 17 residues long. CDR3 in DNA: TGTGCCAGCAGTGCCTCACCAGGACAGGGTTGGTTGTATGGCTACACCTTC. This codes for CASSASPGQGWLYGYTF.

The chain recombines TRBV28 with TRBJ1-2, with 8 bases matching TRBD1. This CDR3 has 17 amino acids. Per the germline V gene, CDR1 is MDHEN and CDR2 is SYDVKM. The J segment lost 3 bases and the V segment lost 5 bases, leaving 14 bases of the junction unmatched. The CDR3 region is CASSALGQATHYYGYTF. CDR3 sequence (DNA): TGTGCCAGCAGTGCGTTGGGACAGGCGACCCATTACTATGGCTACACCTTC.

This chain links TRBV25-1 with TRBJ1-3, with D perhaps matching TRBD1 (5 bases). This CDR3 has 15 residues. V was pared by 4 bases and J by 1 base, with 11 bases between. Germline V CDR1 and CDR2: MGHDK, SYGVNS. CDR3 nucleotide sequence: TGTGCCAGCAGTGGACAGCCAGTATCTGGAAACACCATATATTTT. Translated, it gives CASSGQPVSGNTIYF.

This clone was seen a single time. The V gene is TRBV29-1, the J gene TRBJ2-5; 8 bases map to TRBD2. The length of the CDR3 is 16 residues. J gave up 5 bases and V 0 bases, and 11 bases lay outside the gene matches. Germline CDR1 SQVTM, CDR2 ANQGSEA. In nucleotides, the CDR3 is TGCAGCGTTGAAGATCCCACGGGAGGGCCAGTGGAGACCCAGTACTTC. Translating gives CSVEDPTGGPVETQYF.

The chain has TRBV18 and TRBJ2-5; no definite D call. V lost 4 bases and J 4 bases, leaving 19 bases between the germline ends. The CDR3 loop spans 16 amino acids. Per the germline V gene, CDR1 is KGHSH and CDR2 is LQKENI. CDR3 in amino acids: CASSLTTPAVGETQYF. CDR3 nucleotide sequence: TGTGCCAGCTCACTAACAACTCCGGCGGTGGGAGAGACCCAGTACTTC. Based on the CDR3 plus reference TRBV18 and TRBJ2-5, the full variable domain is NAGVMQNPRHLVRRRGQEARLRCSPMKGHSHVYWYRQLPEEGLKFMVYLQKENIIDESGMPKERFSAEFPKEGPSILRIQQVVRGDSAAYFCASSLTTPAVGETQYFGPGTRLLVL.

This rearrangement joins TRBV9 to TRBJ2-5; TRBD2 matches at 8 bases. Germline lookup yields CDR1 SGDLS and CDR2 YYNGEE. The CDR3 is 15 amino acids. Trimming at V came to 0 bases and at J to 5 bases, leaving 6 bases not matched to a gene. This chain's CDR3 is CASSVDGRAGETQYF. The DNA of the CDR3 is TGTGCCAGCAGCGTAGACGGGAGGGCCGGGGAGACCCAGTACTTC.

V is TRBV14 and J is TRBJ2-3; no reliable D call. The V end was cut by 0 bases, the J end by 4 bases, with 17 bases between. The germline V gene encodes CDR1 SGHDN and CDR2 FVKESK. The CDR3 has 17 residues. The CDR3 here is CASSQDRGQINADTQYF. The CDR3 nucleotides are TGTGCCAGCAGCCAAGATCGAGGTCAGATCAACGCAGATACGCAGTATTTT.